The 17 T cell receptor beta chains below all came from one sample that was sequenced in a study of blood T cell repertoires in COVID-19. Sequencing used immunoSEQ multiplex PCR; TCRdb keeps in-frame clones, though not all of them. The table includes more than 200,000 clones, more than 75% detected once. The sequenced material came from PBMCs or T cells enriched from blood (not recorded which). The receptors shown here come from a middle-aged woman with acute COVID-19.

This chain connects TRBV3-1 (or the pseudogene TRBV3-2) to TRBJ1-3, with D unclear. Per the germline V gene, CDR1 is LGHDT and CDR2 is YNNKEL (reference sequence). V was trimmed by 1 base and J by 4 bases, leaving 8 bases between them. This CDR3 contains 14 residues. The CDR3 DNA is TGTGCCAGCAGCCAAGTCCGTTCCGGAAACACCATATATTTT. Residues: CASSQVRSGNTIYF.

The chain joins TRBV10-2 to TRBJ2-1, with TRBD2 matching over 8 bases. With V trimmed by 5 bases and J by 8 bases, 2 bases remained unmatched. This CDR3 region has 12 residues. Looked up from germline, CDR1 is WSHSY and CDR2 is SAAADI. The CDR3 spells CASSSGGYEQFF. CDR3 DNA: TGCGCCAGCAGTAGCGGGGGCTATGAGCAGTTCTTC.

The CDR3 spells CASSVAAAPGNEQFF. The CDR3 DNA follows: TGTGCCAGCAGCGTAGCAGCGGCCCCGGGCAATGAGCAGTTCTTC. The chain carries TRBV9 and TRBJ2-1; the D gene is possibly TRBD2 (5 bases). V dropped 0 bases and J dropped 6 bases, with 13 bases sitting between them. CDR3 size: 15 residues. Germline lookup yields CDR1 SGDLS and CDR2 YYNGEE.

J is TRBJ1-3 and V is TRBV5-4, with 12 bases that match TRBD1. The CDR3 is made up of 16 amino acids. Germline CDR1 SGHNT, CDR2 YYREEE (reference sequence). J lost 6 bases, V lost 4 bases, and 8 bases had no gene match. In DNA form, the CDR3 reads TGTGCCAGCAGCCCAGGGGACAGGGGGCACGTAAACACCATATATTTT. Protein product: CASSPGDRGHVNTIYF.

The chain is built from TRBV30 and TRBJ1-6; D gene uncertain. The CDR3 has 15 amino acids. The germline V gene has CDR1 GTSNPN and CDR2 SVGIG (reference sequence). V was pared by 2 bases and J by 8 bases, with 16 bases between. CDR3 coding DNA: TGTGCCTGGAGTCCCGTTTCAGGTAGAGATTCACCCCTCCACTTT. It is translated as CAWSPVSGRDSPLHF. Using reference TRBV30 and TRBJ1-6 for the parts outside the CDR3, the full variable domain is SQTIHQWPATLVQPVGSPLSLECTVEGTSNPNLYWYRQAAGRGLQLLFYSVGIGQISSEVPQNLSASRPQDRQFILSSKKLLLSDSGFYLCAWSPVSGRDSPLHFGNGTRLTVT.

The V gene is TRBV6-5, the J gene TRBJ1-1; no reliable D call. CDR1 and CDR2 from the germline V gene are MNHEY and SVGAGI. V lost 0 bases and J 2 bases, leaving 13 bases between the germline ends. This CDR3 contains 16 residues. This CDR3 is CASSYSTTGINTEAFF. In DNA, the CDR3 is TGTGCCAGCAGTTACTCGACAACGGGGATAAACACTGAAGCTTTCTTT.

The V gene is TRBV5-1, the J gene TRBJ1-4, with TRBD1 identical over 8 bases. CDR1 and CDR2 (germline): SGHRS, YFSETQ. This CDR3 region has 15 residues. V was pared by 4 bases and J by 6 bases, with 8 bases of the junction left unmatched. The CDR3 DNA sequence: TGCGCCAGCAGCGGAGGGACAGGAAGATATGAAAAACTGTTTTTT. The encoded protein is CASSGGTGRYEKLFF. Together with reference TRBV5-1 and TRBJ1-4, the CDR3 gives the full variable domain: KAGVTQTPRYLIKTRGQQVTLSCSPISGHRSVSWYQQTPGQGLQFLFEYFSETQRNKGNFPGRFSGRQFSNSRSEMNVSTLELGDSALYLCASSGGTGRYEKLFFGSGTQLSVL.

The chain links TRBV29-1 to TRBJ2-3; tentatively, D is TRBD1 (6 bases). CDR1 and CDR2 from the germline V gene are SQVTM and ANQGSEA. V lost 6 bases and J lost 6, with 16 bases in between. This CDR3 comprises 13 residues. CDR3 nucleotides: TGCAGCGTCCTACAGGGAGCGGAGGATACGCAGTATTTT. Its translation: CSVLQGAEDTQYF.

Concerning this clone itself: The same CDR3 is also encoded by other DNA sequences in this sample. V usage is TRBV24-1 and J usage is TRBJ2-2; no clear D gene. Germline V gene data show CDR1 as KGHDR and CDR2 as SFDVKD. The CDR3 runs to 14 residues. With 7 bases removed from V and 1 base from J, the gap between germline ends came to 9 bases. For the CDR3, the DNA is TGTGCCACCAGCGGTCGAGGGAACACCGGGGAGCTGTTTTTT. Its protein product is CATSGRGNTGELFF.

This chain joins TRBV5-5 and TRBJ2-7; 7 bases agree with TRBD2. V was pared by 9 bases and J by 3 bases, with 9 bases of the junction left unmatched. Germline V gives CDR1 SGHKS, CDR2 YYEKEE (reference sequence). CDR3 size: 13 residues. The CDR3 DNA follows: TGTGCCACCTCTCCCGGGGGGTACTACGAGCAGTACTTC. Residues: CATSPGGYYEQYF. The variable domain in full, with the rest retrieved from reference TRBV5-5 and TRBJ2-7, is DAGVTQSPTHLIKTRGQQVTLRCSPISGHKSVSWYQQVLGQGPQFIFQYYEKEERGRGNFPDRFSARQFPNYSSELNVNALLLGDSALYLCATSPGGYYEQYFGPGTRLTVT.

The genes are TRBV3-1 (or the pseudogene TRBV3-2) and TRBJ1-4; D call uncertain. Trimming shortened V by 1 base and J by 4 bases, and 16 bases separated the two germline ends. This CDR3 region has 17 residues. Germline V lookup: CDR1 LGHDT, CDR2 YNNKEL (reference sequence). CDR3 residues: CASSQGSAGYGNEKLFF. In DNA form, the CDR3 reads TGTGCCAGCAGCCAAGGGTCTGCGGGCTATGGTAATGAAAAACTGTTTTTT.

This clone was picked up many times. The V and J genes are TRBV6-4 and TRBJ2-5; TRBD2 aligns across 12 bases. Trimming removed 3 bases from V and 1 base from J; junction bases left unmatched: 0. This CDR3 is built from 15 residues. Germline-derived CDR1 and CDR2 are MRHNA and SNTAGT. DNA of the CDR3: TGTGCCAGCAGTGAGACTAGCGGGAGCCAAGAGACCCAGTACTTC. Protein product: CASSETSGSQETQYF.

The rearrangement joins TRBV28 to TRBJ1-1; 9 positions agree with TRBD1. The CDR3 is made up of 15 amino acids. Germline V gene data show CDR1 as MDHEN and CDR2 as SYDVKM. V gave up 1 base and J gave up 6 bases; unmatched junction bases: 6. This CDR3 is CASSLSGQGGAEAFF. In DNA form, the CDR3 reads TGTGCCAGCAGTTTATCGGGACAGGGTGGGGCTGAAGCTTTCTTT.

This clone was found once. Its ends do not fully match the called genes, so a read error is possible. The rearrangement joins TRBV5-1 to TRBJ1-1; weak D call: TRBD1 (5 bases). The CDR3 loop spans 15 amino acids. Germline V gene lookup returns CDR1 SGHRS and CDR2 YFSETQ. The chain's CDR3 is CASSLGQGLVTEAFF. In DNA, the CDR3 is TGCGCCAGCAGTTTGGGTCAGGGTTTGGTGACTGAAGCTTTCTTT.

In this sample, this clone turned up many times. The chain has TRBV7-3 and TRBJ1-6; 7 positions agree with TRBD1. Per germline, CDR1 SGHTA and CDR2 FQGTGA. The CDR3 is 15 amino acids. Unmatched junction bases numbered 4, after V lost 1 base and J lost 7 bases. This CDR3 reads CASSLMGRGNSPLHF. The CDR3, as DNA: TGTGCCAGCAGCTTAATGGGCAGGGGGAATTCACCCCTCCACTTT.

With respect to this clone: Its ends do not fully match the called genes, so a read error is possible. V usage is TRBV7-7 and J usage is TRBJ2-5; D not resolved. The CDR3 spans 13 residues. Germline V gene data show CDR1 as SSHAT and CDR2 as FNYEAQ (reference sequence). CDR3 in DNA: TGTGCTAGCAGCTTATCTAACGCGGAGACCCAGTACTTC. It codes for CASSLSNAETQYF.

This rearrangement joins TRBV28 to TRBJ2-1; weak D call: TRBD1 (6 bases). The CDR3 length is 14 residues. CDR1 is MDHEN, CDR2 SYDVKM, per germline. Trimming took off 2 bases at V and 7 bases at J, with 12 bases between the two ends. The CDR3 loop is CASSLSPGANEQFF. The DNA for the CDR3 is TGTGCCAGCAGTTTAAGCCCAGGGGCAAATGAGCAGTTCTTC.